This passage covers 22 T cell receptor beta chains from one sample sequenced in a study of T-cell memory formation after mild COVID-19. TCRdb called the 5' RACE reads again in MiXCR, with one record for every CDR3 protein. The sample lists under 300,000 distinct CDR3 sequences; roughly 8.2% were seen once. Sequencing used PBMCs or a T cell subset sorted from them (not recorded which). These receptors came from a young man who had mild COVID-19 (a few samples of this study predate the infection). Cell type and time point are not known.

The chain uses TRBV15 and TRBJ2-3; 9 nucleotides agree with TRBD1. This CDR3 has 16 amino acids. Looked up from germline, CDR1 is LNHNV and CDR2 is YYDKDF (reference sequence). V shed 5 bases, J shed 1 base, and the junction held 7 bases outside the gene matches. CDR3 DNA sequence: TGTGCCACCAGCGGCAGACAGGGGGGGGGCACAGATACGCAGTATTTT. As protein: CATSGRQGGGTDTQYF.

This chain links TRBV5-1 with TRBJ2-1; 8 bases are shared with TRBD1. Germline V gene data show CDR1 as SGHRS and CDR2 as YFSETQ. Losses at the gene ends were 0 bases for V and 8 bases for J; bases not matched to a gene: 10. The CDR3 sequence is 16 residues long. In DNA, the CDR3 is TGCGCCAGCAGCTTGGGTCATGAGACAGGGGCTGATGAGCAGTTCTTC. Translation: CASSLGHETGADEQFF.

This chain joins TRBV20-1 and TRBJ1-1, with 7 bases aligning to TRBD1. Germline V gene sequence: CDR1 DFQATT, CDR2 SNEGSKA (reference sequence). The V segment lost 1 base and the J segment 7 bases; nucleotides outside the gene matches: 12. This CDR3 region has 15 residues. CDR3 in DNA: TGCAGTGCTAGAGTCCCGGGAGGACAGGAACGTGAAGCTTTCTTT. Residues: CSARVPGGQEREAFF.

At least ten counts were recorded for this clonotype. The chain uses TRBV11-2 and TRBJ2-1, with D perhaps being TRBD1 or TRBD2 (5 bases each). The CDR3 length is 15 residues. From germline, CDR1 is SGHAT and CDR2 FQNNGV. Trimming pared 1 base from V and 7 bases from J, leaving 14 bases between. This CDR3 reads CASSLGGVRWNEQFF. In DNA, the CDR3 is TGTGCCAGCAGCTTAGGAGGGGTTCGTTGGAATGAGCAGTTCTTC.

The DNA of the CDR3 is TGCGCCAGCAGCCAATCCCTCCGAGGGGCTCAGCCCCAGCATTTT. It yields the protein CASSQSLRGAQPQHF. V gene TRBV4-1 combines with J gene TRBJ1-5, with D perhaps matching TRBD1 (5 bases). Trimming cost V 2 bases and J 6 bases, with 14 bases left between them. The CDR3 sequence is 15 residues long. Germline CDR1 and CDR2: MGHRA and YSYEKL.

V gene TRBV6-4 combines with J gene TRBJ2-3; D is possibly TRBD2 (5 bases). Germline V gene data show CDR1 as MRHNA and CDR2 as SNTAGT. V gave up 0 bases and J gave up 12 bases, with 13 bases separating them. CDR3 length: 13 residues. CDR3 protein: CASSDSGSVIQYF. The CDR3 coding sequence is TGTGCCAGCAGTGACTCGGGTAGCGTGATACAGTATTTT.

This clonotype has only a few counts. The J gene is TRBJ1-1, the V gene TRBV12-3 or TRBV12-4; 9 bases fit TRBD1. This CDR3 comprises 14 residues. V gave up 6 bases and J gave up 2 bases; unmatched junction bases: 4. The CDR3 sequence: CASRETGGNTEAFF. For the CDR3, the DNA is TGTGCCAGCAGGGAGACAGGGGGAAACACTGAAGCTTTCTTT.

This clonotype has a handful of counts. This sequence joins TRBV12-3 or TRBV12-4 and TRBJ1-5; the match to TRBD1 covers 7 bases. Unmatched junction bases numbered 6, after V lost 7 bases and J lost 3 bases. This CDR3 is built from 14 residues. The CDR3 coding sequence is TGTGCCAGCACCCCCCAGGGGGTCAATCAGCCCCAGCATTTT. Protein sequence: CASTPQGVNQPQHF.

This clonotype was counted ten times or more. The chain uses TRBV12-3 or TRBV12-4 and TRBJ1-1, with D possibly TRBD1 on 6 matching bases. The V end lost 6 bases, the J end lost 5 bases, and 13 bases lay between the germline ends. The CDR3 covers 13 residues. The DNA for the CDR3 is TGTGCCAGCAGAACAGGGTGGAAAACTGAAGCTTTCTTT. This codes for CASRTGWKTEAFF.

This clonotype appeared a few times. The chain couples TRBV5-5 to TRBJ1-1; 7 positions match TRBD1. From germline, CDR1 is SGHKS and CDR2 YYEKEE (reference sequence). The CDR3 has 16 residues. Trimming took 5 bases from V and 0 from J; bases not matched to a gene: 10. CDR3 coding DNA: TGTGCCAGCAGGCTCATTCCCGGGACAGTGAACACTGAAGCTTTCTTT. Its protein is CASRLIPGTVNTEAFF.

The genes are TRBV20-1 and TRBJ2-7; TRBD1 or TRBD2 may be the D gene (6 bases each). Germline V lookup: CDR1 DFQATT, CDR2 SNEGSKA (reference sequence). V was trimmed by 2 bases and J by 3 bases, leaving 11 bases between them. CDR3 length: 13 residues. CDR3 loop: CSARFGGGYEQYF. CDR3 coding DNA: TGCAGTGCTAGATTCGGAGGGGGCTACGAGCAGTACTTC.

This clonotype came up a few times. The V gene is TRBV6-5, the J gene TRBJ2-3; possibly TRBD1 for D (5 bases). V was cut by 4 bases and J by 0 bases, with 11 bases left in between. The CDR3 is made up of 15 amino acids. Germline loops: CDR1 MNHEY, CDR2 SVGAGI. CDR3 sequence (DNA): TGTGCCAGCAGTTCGACAGTCTCTAGCACAGATACGCAGTATTTT. Translation: CASSSTVSSTDTQYF.

This clonotype has just a few counts. The rearrangement joins TRBV7-2 to TRBJ1-4; 8 bases match TRBD1. Germline V CDR1 and CDR2: SGHTA, FQGNSA. The CDR3 sequence is 14 residues long. V shed 4 bases and J 10 bases; nucleotides not matched to a gene: 8. The CDR3 nucleotides are TGTGCCAGCAGCTCGCAGGGGGCCCTGGGAAAACTGTTTTTT. Protein product: CASSSQGALGKLFF.

This clonotype was seen a handful of times. The chain joins TRBV30 to TRBJ1-2, with 7 bases matching TRBD1. This CDR3 spans 13 amino acids. The trim removed 4 bases at V and 4 bases at J, leaving 6 bases unmatched. Germline loops: CDR1 GTSNPN, CDR2 SVGIG (reference sequence). CDR3 residues: CAWTGDSLYGYTF. The DNA of the CDR3 is TGTGCCTGGACCGGGGACAGCCTCTATGGCTACACCTTC.

This clonotype was counted at least ten times. The chain carries TRBV5-6 and TRBJ2-1; 9 bases are shared with TRBD1. V lost 0 bases to trimming and J lost 8 bases; unmatched junction nucleotides: 0. The CDR3 is made up of 13 amino acids. Germline loops: CDR1 SGHDT, CDR2 YYEEEE. This CDR3 is CASSLDRGHEQFF. Here the CDR3 DNA reads TGTGCCAGCAGCTTGGACAGGGGGCATGAGCAGTTCTTC.

CDR3 amino acids: CASRAGQGATYEQYV. Written as DNA, the CDR3 is TGCGCCAGCAGGGCGGGACAGGGGGCGACCTACGAGCAGTACGTC. The rearrangement links TRBV5-1 to TRBJ2-7; 12 nucleotides agree with TRBD1. The CDR3 is made up of 15 amino acids. Losses at the gene ends were 5 bases for V and 2 bases for J; bases not matched to a gene: 5. CDR1 is SGHRS and CDR2 is YFSETQ in the germline V gene.

This clonotype has more than one count but fewer than ten. Written as DNA, the CDR3 is TGTGCCAGCTCACCTCAAAGGACAGGGACGACAGATACGCAGTATTTT. Translated: CASSPQRTGTTDTQYF. The chain uses TRBV18 and TRBJ2-3; 8 bases map to TRBD1. This CDR3 contains 16 residues. Germline trimming cut 3 bases from V and 3 bases from J; bases unmatched to any gene: 8. The germline V gene has CDR1 KGHSH and CDR2 LQKENI.

The chain recombines TRBV12-3 or TRBV12-4 with TRBJ2-1; 11 nucleotides align to TRBD2. This CDR3 contains 15 residues. Germline trimming cut 6 bases from V and 5 bases from J; bases unmatched to any gene: 6. This CDR3 is CASSLGLADDNEQFF. CDR3 DNA sequence: TGTGCCAGCAGCTTGGGACTAGCGGACGACAATGAGCAGTTCTTC.

This clonotype was observed a handful of times. The rearrangement links TRBV7-2 to TRBJ1-4, with a weak D call TRBD1 (5 bases). V was trimmed by 2 bases and J by 5 bases, leaving 9 bases between them. CDR3 size: 14 residues. Germline CDR1 SGHTA, CDR2 FQGNSA. The CDR3 reads CASSLMQGNEKLFF. CDR3 in DNA: TGTGCCAGCAGCTTAATGCAGGGCAATGAAAAACTGTTTTTT.

V gene TRBV24-1 combines with J gene TRBJ1-6, with D possibly being TRBD1 (6 bases). Germline-derived CDR1 and CDR2 are KGHDR and SFDVKD. The CDR3 has 15 amino acids. Trimming took off 12 bases at V and 5 bases at J, with 19 bases between the two ends. DNA for the CDR3: TGTGCCCTCCGGGGTCCGGGGGCAAATAATTCACCCCTCCACTTT. Amino acid sequence: CALRGPGANNSPLHF.

In this sample, this clonotype turned up a few times. V and J are TRBV21-1 and TRBJ1-1; the D call of TRBD1 is as the table states it, not checked on the DNA. TRBV21-1 is deemed a pseudogene. CDR3 size: 16 residues. The CDR3 nucleotides read TGTGCCAGCATAAACCCCCCTCGGGGGACGGGTACTGAAGCTTTCTTT. This sequence encodes CASINPPRGTGTEAFF.

This clonotype was recorded at least ten times. The chain joins TRBV7-2 to TRBJ1-2; D gene unclear. Germline values: CDR1 SGHTA, CDR2 FQGNSA. CDR3 size: 14 residues. Trimming pared 5 bases from V and 2 bases from J, leaving 12 bases between. The CDR3 region has the DNA TGTGCCAGCAGCCCTCGGCTCGTCAACTATGGCTACACCTTC. The encoded protein is CASSPRLVNYGYTF. Based on the CDR3 plus reference TRBV7-2 and TRBJ1-2, the full variable domain is GAGVSQSPSNKVTEKGKDVELRCDPISGHTALYWYRQSLGQGLEFLIYFQGNSAPDKSGLPSDRFSAERTGGSVSTLTIQRTQQEDSAVYLCASSPRLVNYGYTFGSGTRLTVV.